Shown below are 4 T cell receptor beta chains from a single sample sequenced in a study of beta chain features in type 1 diabetes. Broader study findings: In all four CD4+ subsets, TCRB CDR3 length was significantly, moderately reduced in type 1 diabetes.

These receptors are not linked to any known antigen. The study reverse transcribed the entire isolated RNA, so it sequenced expressed TCRB transcripts. Data came from immunoSEQ multiplex PCR; TCRdb stores just in-frame clones and leaves some out. The sample holds about 650,000 clones; around 11% are singletons and the top ten take approximately 0.11%. The sample taken for sequencing was naive CD4+ T cells from blood. These receptors all stem from a man between 25 and 39 years old with type 1 diabetes.

This clone was seen only a few times. The V gene is TRBV5-1, the J gene TRBJ2-1, with 7 bases that match TRBD2. Germline CDR1 SGHRS, CDR2 YFSETQ. J was trimmed by 5 bases and V by 0 bases; bases with no gene match: 5. The CDR3 is 15 amino acids. CDR3 sequence reads: CASSLGGTTNNEQFF. CDR3 nucleotides: TGCGCCAGCAGCTTGGGTGGGACTACCAACAATGAGCAGTTCTTC.

The chain joins TRBV11-2 to TRBJ2-5; D is undetermined. CDR3 length: 13 amino acids. Deletions cut 3 bases from V and 0 bases from J, with 5 bases between. CDR1 is SGHAT and CDR2 is FQNNGV in the germline V gene. This CDR3 reads CASSFGDQETQYF. CDR3 sequence (DNA): TGTGCCAGCAGCTTTGGGGACCAAGAGACCCAGTACTTC.

The rearrangement joins TRBV7-6 to TRBJ2-1, with 9 positions matching TRBD1. CDR3 length equals 14 residues. V shed 5 bases, J shed 8 bases, and the junction held 7 bases outside the gene matches. CDR1 and CDR2 (germline): SGHVS, FNYEAQ. The CDR3 spells CASSTGQGDHEQFF. In DNA form, the CDR3 reads TGTGCCAGCAGCACGGGACAGGGTGACCATGAGCAGTTCTTC. Looking up the rest from reference TRBV7-6 and TRBJ2-1 gives the full variable domain: GAGVSQSPRYKVTKRGQDVALRCDPISGHVSLYWYRQALGQGPEFLTYFNYEAQQDKSGLPNDRFSAERPEGSISTLTIQRTEQRDSAMYRCASSTGQGDHEQFFGPGTRLTVL.

The chain is built from TRBV7-9 and TRBJ2-3, with D unresolved. Germline CDR1 SEHNR, CDR2 FQNEAQ (reference sequence). Trimming pared 2 bases from V and 7 bases from J, leaving 4 bases between. The CDR3 length is 11 residues. In nucleotides, the CDR3 is TGTGCCAGCAGCTTAAGGTATACGCAGTATTTT. It specifies CASSLRYTQYF.